What follows is one T cell receptor beta chain and its context. The antigen remains unidentified. This record belongs to a study of T cell responses to AZD1222 COVID-19 vaccine. Study outcomes and limitations: Recipients of two AZD1222 doses showed rising Spike-specific TCR breadth and depth.

This table comes from immunoSEQ multiplex PCR, and its TCRdb copy is limited to in-frame clones, with some not included. The profile covers approximately 150,000 clones, with approximately 93% appearing a single time and around 1% taken by the ten largest. Trimming pared 3 bases from V and 0 bases from J, leaving 9 bases between. This CDR3 region has 14 residues. CDR1 is SGHAT, CDR2 FQNNGV, per germline. This TCR derives from an adult in good health. This specimen consisted of peripheral blood, obtained on day 0 of MenACWY control vaccination. This chain joins TRBV11-2 and TRBJ2-7; D is undetermined. CDR3 region: CASSFDVSSYEQYF. CDR3 nucleotides: TGTGCCAGCAGCTTTGACGTAAGCTCCTACGAGCAGTACTTC.